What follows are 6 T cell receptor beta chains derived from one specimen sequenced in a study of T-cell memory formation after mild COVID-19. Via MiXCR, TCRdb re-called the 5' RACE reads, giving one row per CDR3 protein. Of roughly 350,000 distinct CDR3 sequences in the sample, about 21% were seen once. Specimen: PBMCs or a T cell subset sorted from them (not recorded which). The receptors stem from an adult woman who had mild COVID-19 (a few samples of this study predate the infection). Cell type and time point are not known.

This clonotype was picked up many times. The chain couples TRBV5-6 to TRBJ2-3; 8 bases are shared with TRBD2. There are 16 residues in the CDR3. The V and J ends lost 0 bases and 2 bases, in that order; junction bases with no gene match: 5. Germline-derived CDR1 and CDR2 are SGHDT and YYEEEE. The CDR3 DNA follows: TGTGCCAGCAGCTTGGGACTAGCGTATAACACAGATACGCAGTATTTT. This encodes CASSLGLAYNTDTQYF.

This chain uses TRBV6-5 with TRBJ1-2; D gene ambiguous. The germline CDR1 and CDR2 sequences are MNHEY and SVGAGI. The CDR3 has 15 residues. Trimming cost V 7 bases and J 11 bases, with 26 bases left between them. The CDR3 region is CASTSVAGRLWGYTF. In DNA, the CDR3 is TGTGCCAGCACCTCCGTCGCCGGACGGCTGTGGGGTTACACCTTC.

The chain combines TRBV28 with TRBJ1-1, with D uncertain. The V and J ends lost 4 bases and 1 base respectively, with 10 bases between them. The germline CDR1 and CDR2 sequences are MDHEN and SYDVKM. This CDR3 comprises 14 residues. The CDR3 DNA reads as TGTGCCAGCAGTTACCCCCCGGGGAACACTGAAGCTTTCTTT. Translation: CASSYPPGNTEAFF.

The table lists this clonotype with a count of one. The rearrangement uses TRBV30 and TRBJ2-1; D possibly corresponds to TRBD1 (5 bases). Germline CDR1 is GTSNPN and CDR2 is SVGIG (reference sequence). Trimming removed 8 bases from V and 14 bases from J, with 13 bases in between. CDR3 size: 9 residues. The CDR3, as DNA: TGTGCCCATAGGGGCCGAGAGTTCTTC. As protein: CAHRGREFF.

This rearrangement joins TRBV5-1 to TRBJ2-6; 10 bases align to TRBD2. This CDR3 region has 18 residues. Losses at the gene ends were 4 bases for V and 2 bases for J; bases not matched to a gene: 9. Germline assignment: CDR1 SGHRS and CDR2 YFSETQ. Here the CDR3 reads CASSALAGVSPGANVLTF. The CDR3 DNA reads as TGCGCCAGCAGCGCCCTAGCGGGAGTCTCACCTGGGGCCAACGTCCTGACTTTC.

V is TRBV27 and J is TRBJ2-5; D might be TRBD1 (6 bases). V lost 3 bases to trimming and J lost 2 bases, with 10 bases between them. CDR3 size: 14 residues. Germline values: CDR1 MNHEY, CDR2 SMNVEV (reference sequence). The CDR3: CASSLRTAQETQYF. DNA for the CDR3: TGTGCCAGCAGTTTGCGGACAGCACAAGAGACCCAGTACTTC.